These 16 T cell receptor beta chains were all obtained from the same sample, sequenced in a study of T cell repertoires in cytomegalovirus infection. TCRdb processed the reads anew with MiXCR; each CDR3 protein has one entry. The sample records about 570,000 distinct CDR3 sequences, 40% being singletons. These TCRs are of unknown antigen specificity. This sample comprised cultured PBMCs, obtained from culture after CMV antigen stimulation. Source of these receptors: a human donor in good health (CMV status not recorded). Some clones in this sample may be carry-over from other donors' samples.

This clonotype was detected a few times. The gene calls are TRBV12-3 or TRBV12-4 and TRBJ1-1; D is undetermined. The CDR3 has 13 residues. V lost 7 bases, J lost 3 bases, and 12 bases lay in between. CDR3 amino acids: CASTPRRYTEAFF. The CDR3 coding sequence is TGTGCCAGCACCCCCCGTAGGTACACTGAAGCTTTCTTT.

J is TRBJ2-2 and V is TRBV5-5, with 7 bases matching TRBD2. The germline V gene has CDR1 SGHKS and CDR2 YYEKEE (reference sequence). CDR3 length: 16 residues. The trim removed 4 bases at V and 0 bases at J, leaving 6 bases unmatched. The CDR3 DNA is TGTGCCAGCAGCCGTCGAAGCGGGGCGAACACCGGGGAGCTGTTTTTT. Protein: CASSRRSGANTGELFF.

This clonotype was observed a few times. V gene TRBV7-9 combines with J gene TRBJ1-3; no reliable D call. V was clipped by 5 bases and J by 4 bases, with 15 bases between them. Germline loops: CDR1 SEHNR, CDR2 FQNEAQ (reference sequence). The CDR3 consists of 15 residues. CDR3 sequence (DNA): TGTGCCAGCAGCCTACCGAAAGGCGTAGGAAACACCATATATTTT. Translation: CASSLPKGVGNTIYF.

J is TRBJ1-5 and V is TRBV19; the match to TRBD1 covers 7 bases. The V gene end was trimmed by 6 bases and the J gene end by 3 bases; junction bases not matched to a gene: 14. The germline CDR1 and CDR2 sequences are LNHDA and SQIVND (reference sequence). The CDR3 contains 17 residues. DNA for the CDR3: TGTGCCAGTAGATCCCTCGTGAGGGGGCGTACCAATCAGCCCCAGCATTTT. It yields the protein CASRSLVRGRTNQPQHF.

A few counts support this clonotype. The rearrangement joins TRBV20-1 to TRBJ1-5, with no clear D. Germline V gene data show CDR1 as DFQATT and CDR2 as SNEGSKA (reference sequence). Deletions cut 6 bases from V and 4 bases from J, with 13 bases between. This CDR3 contains 13 residues. This CDR3 reads CSAIGHLNQPQHF. The CDR3 DNA reads TGCAGTGCGATAGGGCATCTTAATCAGCCCCAGCATTTT.

A word on this clonotype: The junction does not match germline at one end; this may be a read error. The genes are TRBV5-4 and TRBJ2-7, with TRBD1 matching 7 bases. Germline lookup yields CDR1 SGHNT and CDR2 YYREEE (reference sequence). The CDR3 totals 15 residues. DNA for the CDR3: TGTGCCAGCAGCCACGGCACGGCCGGGACAGTTAACGGGGTCTTC. Translating gives CASSHGTAGTVNGVF.

The sample holds a few counts of this clonotype. The rearrangement uses TRBV19 and TRBJ1-2; no clear D gene. With 10 bases removed from V and 0 bases from J, the gap between germline ends came to 12 bases. CDR1 LNHDA and CDR2 SQIVND come from the germline V gene (reference sequence). CDR3 length equals 13 residues. DNA of the CDR3: TGTGCCACCACAAACACAGCTAACTATGGCTACACCTTC. This gives the protein CATTNTANYGYTF.

This clonotype was recorded a few times. The chain links TRBV20-1 to TRBJ2-7; tentative D call: TRBD1 (5 bases). Germline V CDR1 and CDR2: DFQATT, SNEGSKA (reference sequence). The CDR3 has 13 amino acids. Trimming shortened V by 6 bases and J by 2 bases, and 14 bases separated the two germline ends. CDR3 in amino acids: CSATTTGPYEQYF. CDR3 coding DNA: TGCAGTGCCACAACAACAGGCCCCTACGAGCAGTACTTC.

The chain employs TRBV7-2 and TRBJ1-2; D remains ambiguous. This CDR3 is built from 11 residues. Looked up from germline, CDR1 is SGHTA and CDR2 is FQGNSA. The V gene lost 2 bases and the J gene lost 7 bases, with 5 bases spanning the gap. The CDR3 is CASSLLRGYTF. Written as DNA, the CDR3 is TGTGCCAGCAGCTTATTGCGTGGCTACACCTTC.

J is TRBJ2-3 and V is TRBV11-2; TRBD1 is a possible D gene (6 bases). The V end was cut by 4 bases, the J end by 2 bases, with 13 bases between. This CDR3 has 15 amino acids. Germline V gene lookup returns CDR1 SGHAT and CDR2 FQNNGV. Here the CDR3 DNA reads TGTGCCAGCAGCTCAACAGGGACATTCACAGATACGCAGTATTTT. This gives the protein CASSSTGTFTDTQYF.

V gene TRBV7-2 combines with J gene TRBJ2-5; 7 positions agree with TRBD2. Losses at the gene ends were 3 bases for V and 1 base for J; bases not matched to a gene: 8. The germline CDR1 and CDR2 sequences are SGHTA and FQGNSA. CDR3 length: 16 amino acids. DNA for the CDR3: TGTGCCAGCAGCTTGGTCGGGGGGACGGTCCAAGAGACCCAGTACTTC. Its protein is CASSLVGGTVQETQYF.

The chain uses TRBV11-2 and TRBJ2-5, with D possibly being TRBD1 (5 bases). The CDR3 has 15 amino acids. Trimming pared 4 bases from V and 7 bases from J, leaving 19 bases between. Germline CDR1 SGHAT, CDR2 FQNNGV. The CDR3 coding sequence is TGTGCCAGCAGCTGGGGTCGACAGAACAAGAGGACCCAGTACTTC. The encoded protein is CASSWGRQNKRTQYF.

This rearrangement joins TRBV12-3 or TRBV12-4 to TRBJ2-3; no firm D call. This CDR3 has 15 residues. Trimming took 7 bases from V and 0 from J, leaving 14 bases between them. CDR3 amino acids: CASTRYGGSTDTQYF. Here the CDR3 DNA reads TGTGCCAGCACCCGGTATGGCGGAAGCACAGATACGCAGTATTTT.

V is TRBV20-1 and J is TRBJ1-4; D is unresolved. From germline, CDR1 is DFQATT and CDR2 SNEGSKA (reference sequence). This CDR3 has 13 amino acids. V was trimmed by 2 bases and J by 7 bases, leaving 11 bases between them. As DNA, the CDR3 is TGCAGTGCTAGATCCGGACGGTTTGAAAAACTGTTTTTT. This translates into CSARSGRFEKLFF.

The chain recombines TRBV12-3 or TRBV12-4 with TRBJ2-3; weak D call: TRBD2 (6 bases). V was pared by 8 bases and J by 2 bases, with 17 bases between. This CDR3 is built from 15 residues. CDR3 in DNA: TGTGCCAGCGCCCCCGGGAGCGGTTACACAGATACGCAGTATTTT. It encodes CASAPGSGYTDTQYF.

The V gene is TRBV7-4, the J gene TRBJ2-2; the D call may be TRBD1 or TRBD2 (5 bases each). The CDR3 spans 17 residues. Germline CDR1 and CDR2: SGHVT and SQSDAQ. The V end lost 5 bases, the J end lost 1 base, and 17 bases lay between the germline ends. The CDR3 DNA is TGTGCCAGCAGCCTCCCTCGGGGCCGAAGGAACACCGGGGAGCTGTTTTTT. Amino acid sequence: CASSLPRGRRNTGELFF.